Listed here is a single T cell receptor beta chain. Ten or more counts support this clonotype. There is no known antigen for this receptor. The sample holds no much larger clone one base away, and base qualities are not on file. This entry comes from a study of T cells in Graves' hyperthyroidism and ophthalmopathy (dated by TCRdb to about 2019). Regarding the research as a whole: Peripheral blood was collected at initial diagnosis, before any treatment. TCR V-J signatures able to tell the groups apart were searched for in a discovery cohort of some 97 patients, of whom more than 40 had Graves' ophthalmopathy and 55 to 60 had stable Graves' hyperthyroidism. Prospective prediction of ophthalmopathy was tested in an independent validation cohort consisting of fewer than 20 hyperthyroidism patients and around 16 patients who later progressed to ophthalmopathy. The approximately 100 discovery patients were divided at random into training and test sets in a 7:3 ratio. In about 6 Graves' hyperthyroidism patients, the study also compared T-cell repertoires from thyroid tissue with T-cell repertoires from blood. After sampling, hyperthyroidism patients received methimazole starting at 30 mg daily, and ophthalmopathy patients received high-dose intravenous methylprednisolone. The paper describes TCR Vbeta CDR3 sequencing of about 140 peripheral blood samples, made up of about 40 ophthalmopathy patients, 70 to 75 hyperthyroidism patients and 17 progressor patients. Beyond this particular receptor, the publication reports: In cross-validation, a model built on a 13 V-J signature told ophthalmopathy apart from stable hyperthyroidism with under 90% sensitivity and around 84% specificity, and in testing the same model reached 80%/75%. Blood samples also contained most of the expanded thyroid clonotypes (frequency above 0.001), which suggests that blood repertoires may reflect thyroid immune responses. In validation, progression to ophthalmopathy was predicted by the model with nearly 71% sensitivity and roughly 72% specificity, a median of roughly six months before onset. Sample size was not statistically predetermined, and investigators were not blinded to group allocation.

The TCR beta CDR3 regions were amplified from RNA transcripts. A first-round RT-PCR of the TCR CDR3 used the HTBI primer set with the Qiagen OneStep RT-PCR kit. Libraries were constructed in a second round of multiplex PCR, after which size selection and purification were performed. Libraries were sequenced paired-end with 100 bp reads on an Illumina HiSeq2000. As for how the authors treated the data: SOAPnuke was used to process the raw data, with reads discarded if the reads contained adapters or uncalled bases, had a mean Phred below 15, or lacked an exact constant-primer or identifier match. COPE v1.2.5 was used to merge the high-quality paired reads, and each unique nucleotide sequence was defined as a clonotype. MiTCR v1.1 was used to align clonotypes to the IMGT TRBV, TRBD and TRBJ reference segments. Analysis was restricted to V-J combinations with a frequency above 0.0001, which covered roughly 99% of repertoires. A TCS score was defined as the ratio between F50 (clonal expansion) and ExV (chaos), using BLOSUM62-based TCRdist between CDR3 peptides within each V-J. Welch's t-statistics and random forest reduced 500 to 550 V-J features to 13, which were used in a naive Bayes classifier (R e1071). TCRdb cleaned the public reads at Q25 with fastp, built clones with MiXCR and kept in-frame beta chains. A single entry per CDR3 protein holds the most common genes and DNA from its merged rows. The V and J calls, along with clone size, are taken from TCRdb and not from the paper's own processing. For this sample there are 370,000 or so distinct CDR3 sequences; approximately 13% appear just once. Less than 25% of the sample rests with the top ten.

Hyperthyroidism patients were newly diagnosed, with disease duration under 2 months, and aged 18 to 65 years. Any patient with an uncontrolled infection, another autoimmune disease, pregnancy or lactation was excluded. Clinical symptoms, serum thyroxine and TRAb, thyroid ultrasound, and orbital computed tomography formed the basis for the diagnoses. Blood from progressor patients was collected at the time of first diagnosis with hyperthyroidism, before any ophthalmopathy symptoms had appeared. Ficoll-Paque density gradient centrifugation was used to isolate PBMCs from about 9.4 ml of fresh peripheral blood. Progressor patients were defined as those initially diagnosed with Graves' hyperthyroidism in whom ophthalmopathy developed during follow-up. Total RNA was extracted using Trizol reagent, and RNA quality was assessed on an Agilent 2100 Bioanalyzer. The source material was blood. The TCR comes from a man younger than 45 with Graves' hyperthyroidism that later progressed to Graves' ophthalmopathy.

The encoded CDR3 is CASSLSLQGPWETQYF. The DNA sequence is as follows: TGTGCCAGCAGCCTTTCCTTACAGGGGCCTTGGGAGACCCAGTACTTC. The chain employs TRBV7-2 and TRBJ2-5; 7 middle bases align to TRBD1. From a lookup of the germline V gene, CDR1 and CDR2 are SGHTA and FQGNSA. There are 16 amino acids in the CDR3, from cysteine to phenylalanine inclusive. The sequence is cut down to CDR3 DNA, 48 bases in frame from base 1. Trimming leaves V shorter by 5 bases and J shorter by 5 bases, with the junction holding 14 bases beyond the gene matches.